The entry that follows covers one TCR beta chain sequence. What it binds is unknown. The data derive from a study of T cell repertoires in cytomegalovirus infection. Study as a whole: In the study, CMV epitopes included recently identified HLA-C-restricted and well-studied HLA-B-restricted ones. Matching HLA type, along with CMV infection, was indicated by public TCR beta signatures. Regarding the study as a whole: HLA-C-restricted CMV clonotypes gave the most frequent clonotype in two of eight donors.

The J segment lost 2 bases and the V segment lost 2 bases, leaving 5 bases of the junction unmatched. CDR1 and CDR2 from the germline V gene are MNHGY and SAAAGT. CDR3 size: 15 residues. Each CDR3 protein is one row after TCRdb ran MiXCR on the reads. Among around 360,000 distinct CDR3 sequences listed, nearly 35% were seen once. Sequencing was performed on cultured PBMCs, taken from culture after CMV antigen stimulation. The V gene is TRBV6-8, the J gene TRBJ2-7; TRBD2 matches 8 bases. The clonotype comes from a human donor in good health (CMV status not recorded). Some clones in this sample may be carry-over from other donors' samples. CDR3 loop: CASSYRAGGTYEQYF. In DNA form, the CDR3 reads TGTGCCAGCAGTTACCGGGCGGGAGGCACCTACGAGCAGTACTTC.